This T cell receptor beta chain was sequenced in a study of patients and donors after allogeneic stem cell transplantation. This clonotype was seen at least ten times. The V and J ends lost 3 bases and 3 bases respectively, with 8 bases between them. Germline V gene data show CDR1 as SEHNR and CDR2 as FQNEAQ (reference sequence). The CDR3 is 13 residues long. TCRdb passed the RT-PCR reads through MiXCR, listing each CDR3 protein once. The table includes 200,000 to 250,000 distinct CDR3 sequences, approximately 14% detected once. Sequences were obtained from blood, either unsorted or a sorted T cell fraction (not recorded which). This chain connects TRBV7-9 to TRBJ2-5, with D maybe TRBD2 (6 bases). The TCR was taken from a human donor who was either an allogeneic HSCT recipient or a stem cell or donor lymphocyte infusion donor (not recorded which). It is not recorded whose cells these are; they may come from a transplant donor. CDR3 amino acids: CASSFGGKETQYF. The CDR3 bases are TGTGCCAGCAGCTTTGGAGGGAAAGAGACCCAGTACTTC.